This record looks at one TCR beta chain sequence and its context. CDR3 size: 14 residues. Germline CDR1 reads MNHEY; CDR2 reads SVGAGI. After removal of 8 bases from V and 5 bases from J, the junction contained 5 bases not matched to a gene. The entry originates in a study of blood T cell repertoires in COVID-19. Study-wide context: PBMCs, B-cell-depleted T cells, or T cells were the source of the cDNA or gDNA that made up the material.

Original handling: Reference gene primers were amplified, and this amplification served to estimate nucleated cell counts. Repertoires were generated with immunoSEQ multiplex PCR, while TCRdb's copy carries only in-frame clones and drops some. Clonal size and the V and J genes are those of that table, whereas D and trimming came from the DNA. The table shows approximately 270,000 clones, with roughly 89% occurring only once. Sequenced material: peripheral blood. The rearrangement joins TRBV6-5 to TRBJ2-2; 10 bases align to TRBD2. The receptor's source is a man aged 30 to 39 with acute or convalescent COVID-19. The CDR3 here is CASLRTSGTGELFF. DNA of the CDR3: TGTGCCAGCCTGAGGACTAGCGGTACCGGGGAGCTGTTTTTT.